The subject of this entry is one T cell receptor beta chain. The antigen remains unidentified. TCR alpha and TCR beta cDNA libraries carrying sample barcodes and UMIs were produced by 5'RACE using constant-segment primers. TCRdb recomputed calls from the 5' RACE reads with MiXCR, one row per CDR3 protein. The sample lists around 410,000 distinct CDR3 sequences; roughly a quarter were seen once. This entry is derived from a study of T-cell memory formation after mild COVID-19. Overall study results and limits: CD4+ clones that contracted lay mainly in CM and EM; CD8+ ones lay in EMRA. The authors left the SARS-CoV-2 specificity of second-wave clones peaking on day 37 unconfirmed.

Germline CDR1 reads PRHDT; CDR2 reads FYEKMQ (reference sequence). This CDR3 contains 15 residues. The V segment lost 3 bases and the J segment 4 bases; nucleotides outside the gene matches: 5. The chain is built from TRBV13 and TRBJ1-5; 8 nucleotides line up with TRBD1. The receptor was derived from an adult woman who had mild COVID-19 (a few samples of this study predate the infection). Cell type and time point are not known. Specimen: PBMCs or a T cell subset sorted from them (not recorded which). For the CDR3, the DNA is TGTGCCAGCAGCTTTCCTGGGACAGGTAATCAGCCCCAGCATTTT. This translates into CASSFPGTGNQPQHF.